This T cell receptor beta chain is from a study of regulatory T cells in long-lasting Graves disease. Study-level information: Freshly diagnosed Graves' patients had used antithyroid drugs for under 3 months.

The authors built TCR beta libraries using iRepertoire HTBI primers and Arm-PCR of CDR3 regions. TCRdb re-analysed the multiplex PCR reads in MiXCR, keeping a single row per CDR3 protein. The data contain roughly 350,000 distinct CDR3 sequences, 15% to 20% of them singletons. Indicated time point: newly diagnosed GD, antithyroid drugs for less than 3 months. Researchers made the TCR library from RNA that was extracted from PBMCs. Ten or more counts support this clonotype. What it binds is not known. Germline CDR1 LGHDT, CDR2 YNNKEL (reference sequence). V lost 2 bases to trimming and J lost 3 bases; unmatched junction nucleotides: 1. The CDR3 spans 13 residues. Points from the study as a whole: In persistent patients, shared public clonotypes (2,741) outnumbered those in new patients (about 1,000).

The data were also submitted as part of a second study, on T cells in Graves' hyperthyroidism and ophthalmopathy. That report adds: Diagnoses used clinical symptoms, serum thyroxine and TRAb, thyroid ultrasound and orbital computed tomography. First-round RT-PCR with HTBI primers amplified the TCR CDR3 region.

The source of this sequence is a woman between 18 and 29 years old with Graves disease. J is TRBJ2-7 and V is TRBV3-1; 7 nucleotides align to TRBD1. The sequencing here drew on peripheral blood mononuclear cells (PBMCs), taken at new diagnosis, from a patient treated with antithyroid drugs. The CDR3, as DNA: TGTGCCAGCAGCCAACCAGGGGGCTACGAGCAGTACTTC. It codes for CASSQPGGYEQYF.